The 16 T cell receptor beta chains below come from one sample, sequenced in a study of shared clonotypes between healthy human individuals. Libraries were prepared by immunoSEQ multiplex PCR; TCRdb keeps only in-frame clonotypes and omits some of them. The table lists roughly 1,500,000 clones, approximately 98.5% of them singletons. Sequencing input: naive CD4+ T cells sorted from blood. As for subset: CD45RA+ positively selected. All receptors derive from a young man in good health.

This clone came up once. This same CDR3 is encoded by further DNA sequences in the sample. J is TRBJ1-1 and V is TRBV18, with D tentatively TRBD1 (5 bases). Germline V gives CDR1 KGHSH, CDR2 LQKENI. The length of the CDR3 is 14 residues. V dropped 1 base and J dropped 1 base, with 7 bases sitting between them. CDR3 region: CASSPQGTNTEAFF. In DNA, the CDR3 is TGTGCCAGCTCACCACAGGGGACGAACACTGAAGCTTTCTTT.

The chain couples TRBV7-9 to TRBJ1-2; D unclear. The CDR3 runs 14 residues. Per the germline V gene, CDR1 is SEHNR and CDR2 is FQNEAQ (reference sequence). Trimming stripped 2 bases from V and 4 bases from J, with 11 bases between. CDR3 sequence: CASSLSIDLYGYTF. The CDR3 DNA is TGTGCCAGCAGCTTATCTATTGATCTCTATGGCTACACCTTC. Full variable domain (rest looked up from reference TRBV7-9 and TRBJ1-2): DTGVSQNPRHKITKRGQNVTFRCDPISEHNRLYWYRQTLGQGPEFLTYFQNEAQLEKSRLLSDRFSAERPKGSFSTLEIQRTEQGDSAMYLCASSLSIDLYGYTFGSGTRLTVV.

V and J are TRBV7-2 and TRBJ2-6; D is unclear. The CDR3 runs to 14 residues. Germline values: CDR1 SGHTA, CDR2 FQGNSA. V dropped 4 bases and J dropped 4 bases, with 8 bases sitting between them. The CDR3 DNA is TGTGCCAGCAGCTCGGTAGCCGGGGCCAACGTCCTGACTTTC. It codes for CASSSVAGANVLTF.

The V call is TRBV27, the J call TRBJ2-4; a possible D gene is TRBD2 (5 bases). V was trimmed by 4 bases and J by 1 base, leaving 11 bases between them. The CDR3 is 15 amino acids. The germline V gene encodes CDR1 MNHEY and CDR2 SMNVEV (reference sequence). The DNA of the CDR3 is TGTGCCAGCAGTTACGAGGGTAGCGCCAAAAACATTCAGTACTTC. It encodes CASSYEGSAKNIQYF.

In the case of this clone: Distinct nucleotide sequences in the sample also encode this CDR3. This chain connects TRBV9 to TRBJ2-7; no clear D. This CDR3 has 14 amino acids. Deletions cut 0 bases from V and 2 bases from J, with 9 bases between. The V gene's germline CDR1 is SGDLS and CDR2 YYNGEE. The CDR3 reads CASSVGGSPYEQYF. The CDR3 coding sequence is TGTGCCAGCAGCGTAGGGGGTAGTCCCTACGAGCAGTACTTC.

The chain uses TRBV7-8 and TRBJ2-7, with D perhaps TRBD2 (9 bases). Trimming removed 4 bases at V and 3 bases at J, with 25 bases between. Germline CDR1 reads SGHVS; CDR2 reads FQNEAQ. There are 18 residues in the CDR3. Here the CDR3 reads CASSSGSGLAGQVYEQYF. CDR3 nucleotide sequence: TGTGCCAGCAGCTCAGGGTCGGGTCTAGCGGGACAGGTCTACGAGCAGTACTTC.

This clone is a singleton in its sample. The rearrangement uses TRBV27 and TRBJ2-4; weak D call: TRBD1 (6 bases). Germline V gene sequence: CDR1 MNHEY, CDR2 SMNVEV (reference sequence). The CDR3 contains 10 residues. Trimming removed 8 bases at V and 16 bases at J, with 15 bases between. CDR3 sequence: CASHLRGFYF. The CDR3 DNA sequence: TGTGCCAGCCATCTTAGGGGGTTCTACTTC.

This chain connects TRBV13 to TRBJ2-2; 9 bases align to TRBD2. The germline CDR1 and CDR2 sequences are PRHDT and FYEKMQ (reference sequence). V lost 0 bases and J lost 2; bases outside the gene matches: 4. The CDR3 covers 17 residues. The CDR3: CASSLGLAGTNTGELFF. The CDR3 DNA sequence: TGTGCCAGCAGCTTAGGGCTAGCGGGAACTAACACCGGGGAGCTGTTTTTT.

The chain combines TRBV5-5 with TRBJ2-3; a possible D gene is TRBD2 (6 bases). This CDR3 region has 14 residues. V lost 1 base to trimming and J lost 1 base, with 7 bases between them. CDR1 and CDR2 (germline): SGHKS, YYEKEE (reference sequence). Here the CDR3 reads CASSLPGGTDTQYF. The CDR3 coding sequence is TGTGCCAGCAGCTTGCCGGGAGGCACAGATACGCAGTATTTT.

J is TRBJ1-2 and V is TRBV28; no definite D call. The V end was cut by 6 bases, the J end by 4 bases, with 12 bases between. CDR1 is MDHEN and CDR2 is SYDVKM in the germline V gene. The CDR3 length is 13 residues. CDR3 in DNA: TGTGCCAGCAGCCCTGAAATTTTCTATGGCTACACCTTC. Translating it yields CASSPEIFYGYTF.

Only one count was recorded for this clone. The CDR3 spells CSVGSGDTQYF. The CDR3 DNA sequence: TGCAGCGTTGGCTCCGGGGATACGCAGTATTTT. The chain couples TRBV29-1 to TRBJ2-3; D not certain. Trimming removed 4 bases from V and 6 bases from J, with 8 bases in between. Germline values: CDR1 SQVTM, CDR2 ANQGSEA. CDR3 length: 11 residues.

For the CDR3, the DNA is TGTGCCTGGAGCGGAGGGGGCGCAGGCTATGGCTACACCTTC. It translates to CAWSGGGAGYGYTF. V and J are TRBV30 and TRBJ1-2, with 7 bases that match TRBD1. Per germline, CDR1 GTSNPN and CDR2 SVGIG (reference sequence). After removal of 3 bases from V and 4 bases from J, the junction contained 8 bases not matched to a gene. This CDR3 has 14 residues.

This chain links TRBV27 with TRBJ1-5, with a weak D call TRBD1 (6 bases). With 4 bases removed from V and 3 bases from J, the gap between germline ends came to 19 bases. Per the germline V gene, CDR1 is MNHEY and CDR2 is SMNVEV (reference sequence). The CDR3 is 17 residues long. CDR3: CASSWTRTGALNQPQHF. CDR3 bases: TGTGCCAGCAGTTGGACGAGGACGGGGGCACTCAATCAGCCCCAGCATTTT.

This clone was picked up one time. The chain links TRBV29-1 to TRBJ2-7; weak D call: TRBD1 (6 bases). The CDR3 is 22 amino acids. Trimming took 0 bases from V and 0 from J, leaving 33 bases between them. Germline values: CDR1 SQVTM, CDR2 ANQGSEA. The CDR3 DNA is TGCAGCGTTGAAGAGGGGGATGCCGATAAGGATAGATACAGGGTCCCCTCCTACGAGCAGTACTTC. Encoded protein: CSVEEGDADKDRYRVPSYEQYF.

This clone has only one observation. The chain carries TRBV28 and TRBJ2-5, with 10 bases identical to TRBD1. Germline CDR1 and CDR2: MDHEN and SYDVKM. The CDR3 runs to 14 residues. V dropped 5 bases and J dropped 4; count of bases not matched to a gene: 4. The CDR3 sequence: CASSIGTGAETQYF. The CDR3 DNA reads TGTGCCAGCAGTATCGGGACAGGGGCAGAGACCCAGTACTTC.

The CDR3 loop reads CASSFSALIGDTQYF. The DNA for the CDR3 is TGTGCCAGCAGCTTTTCCGCTTTGATAGGAGATACGCAGTATTTT. The V gene is TRBV7-9, the J gene TRBJ2-3; D is undetermined. Germline lookup yields CDR1 SEHNR and CDR2 FQNEAQ (reference sequence). With 3 bases removed from V and 5 bases from J, the gap between germline ends came to 15 bases. The CDR3 spans 15 residues.